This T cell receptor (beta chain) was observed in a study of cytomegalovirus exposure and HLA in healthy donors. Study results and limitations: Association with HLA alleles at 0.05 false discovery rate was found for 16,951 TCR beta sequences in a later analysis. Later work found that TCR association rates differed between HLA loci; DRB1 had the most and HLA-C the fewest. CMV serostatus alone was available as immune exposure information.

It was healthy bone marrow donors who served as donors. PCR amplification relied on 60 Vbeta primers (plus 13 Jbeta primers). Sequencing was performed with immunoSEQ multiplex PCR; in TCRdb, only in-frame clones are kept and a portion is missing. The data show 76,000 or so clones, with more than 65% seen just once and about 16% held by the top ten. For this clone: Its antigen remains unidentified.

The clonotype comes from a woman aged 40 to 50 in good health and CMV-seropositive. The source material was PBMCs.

This CDR3 reads CASRPGLTYEQYF. The CDR3 coding sequence is TGTGCCAGCAGGCCGGGACTAACCTACGAGCAGTACTTC. The chain uses TRBV27 and TRBJ2-7; 7 bases map to TRBD2. There are 13 residues in the CDR3. In germline, CDR1 is MNHEY, CDR2 SMNVEV (reference sequence). V lost 6 bases and J lost 2; bases outside the gene matches: 4.